The 27 T cell receptor beta chains below come from one sample, sequenced in a study of T cells in localized non-small cell lung cancer. TCRdb keeps only in-frame clones here, not all; method: immunoSEQ multiplex PCR. The sample shows 50,000 to 75,000 clones, approximately 90% of them seen only once. Sequenced material: peripheral blood, taken before any cancer treatment. The receptors shown here come from a man aged 40 to 70 with stage I squamous cell lung carcinoma.

This clone has just one count. The chain links TRBV5-1 to TRBJ2-1, with TRBD1 matching over 9 bases. CDR3 length: 14 amino acids. V gave up 1 base and J gave up 7 bases; unmatched junction bases: 3. Germline V gene sequence: CDR1 SGHRS, CDR2 YFSETQ. CDR3 sequence reads: CASSLTGGFNEQFF. CDR3 coding DNA: TGCGCCAGCAGCTTGACAGGGGGCTTTAATGAGCAGTTCTTC.

This chain uses TRBV15 with TRBJ2-3; D perhaps matches TRBD2 (7 bases). The ends were cut back, 1 base at V and 0 bases at J, with 14 bases in the middle. The CDR3 loop spans 17 amino acids. The germline V gene encodes CDR1 LNHNV and CDR2 YYDKDF (reference sequence). CDR3 protein: CATSRGGASGSTDTQYF. CDR3 in DNA: TGTGCCACCAGCAGAGGGGGGGCTAGCGGTAGCACAGATACGCAGTATTTT.

CDR3 in DNA: TGTGCCAGCTCCCCCAACACCAACGGAGGCTACACCTTC. Its protein product is CASSPNTNGGYTF. The chain couples TRBV18 to TRBJ1-2, with D unresolved. Trimming pared 6 bases from V and 8 bases from J, leaving 16 bases between. This CDR3 is built from 13 residues. Germline V gene data show CDR1 as KGHSH and CDR2 as LQKENI.

This clone was detected a few times. Other DNA sequences in this sample translate to the same CDR3. CDR3 DNA sequence: TGTGCCACCAGCAGCGGACTAGCGGGTGGTCCCTACGAGCAGTACTTC. Residues: CATSSGLAGGPYEQYF. J is TRBJ2-7 and V is TRBV15; 11 positions match TRBD2. This CDR3 is built from 16 residues. Looked up from germline, CDR1 is LNHNV and CDR2 is YYDKDF (reference sequence). Trimming cost V 3 bases and J 2 bases; bases outside gene matches: 6.

The chain uses TRBV19 and TRBJ1-5; D unresolved. The germline CDR1 and CDR2 sequences are LNHDA and SQIVND (reference sequence). The CDR3 has 16 residues. V dropped 5 bases and J dropped 0 bases, with 14 bases sitting between them. CDR3 amino acids: CASSPTEIVSNQPQHF. The CDR3 coding sequence is TGTGCCAGTAGTCCCACCGAGATTGTTAGCAATCAGCCCCAGCATTTT. The full variable domain, completed using reference TRBV19 and TRBJ1-5, is DGGITQSPKYLFRKEGQNVTLSCEQNLNHDAMYWYRQDPGQGLRLIYYSQIVNDFQKGDIAEGYSVSREKKESFPLTVTSAQKNPTAFYLCASSPTEIVSNQPQHFGDGTRLSIL.

The V gene is TRBV19, the J gene TRBJ1-1, with D maybe TRBD1 (6 bases). The germline CDR1 and CDR2 sequences are LNHDA and SQIVND (reference sequence). V was trimmed by 3 bases and J by 5 bases, leaving 16 bases between them. CDR3 length: 15 residues. The CDR3 is CASSITGGAKTEAFF. The CDR3 coding sequence is TGTGCCAGTAGTATCACCGGGGGGGCGAAAACTGAAGCTTTCTTT. The complete variable domain, with remaining parts taken from reference TRBV19 and TRBJ1-1, reads DGGITQSPKYLFRKEGQNVTLSCEQNLNHDAMYWYRQDPGQGLRLIYYSQIVNDFQKGDIAEGYSVSREKKESFPLTVTSAQKNPTAFYLCASSITGGAKTEAFFGQGTRLTVV.

V usage is TRBV5-4 and J usage is TRBJ2-5, with D possibly TRBD1 on 6 matching bases. This CDR3 contains 15 residues. With 3 bases removed from V and 5 bases from J, the gap between germline ends came to 17 bases. CDR1 is SGHNT, CDR2 YYREEE, per germline (reference sequence). CDR3 in DNA: TGTGCCAGCAGCTCTACACAGGGTCGACGGGAGACCCAGTACTTC. Protein: CASSSTQGRRETQYF.

The chain combines TRBV7-2 with TRBJ2-5; D unresolved. The V gene's germline CDR1 is SGHTA and CDR2 FQGNSA. This CDR3 spans 12 amino acids. Between the trimmed V and J ends, which lost 0 bases and 5 bases, there was a span of 4 bases. The CDR3 is CASSLARETQYF. The CDR3 region has the DNA TGTGCCAGCAGCTTAGCGCGCGAGACCCAGTACTTC. Complete variable domain (other parts from reference TRBV7-2 and TRBJ2-5): GAGVSQSPSNKVTEKGKDVELRCDPISGHTALYWYRQSLGQGLEFLIYFQGNSAPDKSGLPSDRFSAERTGGSVSTLTIQRTQQEDSAVYLCASSLARETQYFGPGTRLLVL.

The gene calls are TRBV18 and TRBJ2-7, with 10 positions matching TRBD1. V lost 4 bases, J lost 4 bases, and 4 bases stayed unmatched. The CDR3 has 14 amino acids. The germline V gene has CDR1 KGHSH and CDR2 LQKENI. Here the CDR3 reads CASSQGTGVYEQYF. CDR3 in DNA: TGTGCCAGCTCACAAGGGACAGGGGTATACGAGCAGTACTTC.

This rearrangement joins TRBV11-2 to TRBJ2-2, with D hard to call. With 1 base removed from V and 0 bases from J, the gap between germline ends came to 12 bases. The CDR3 is made up of 17 amino acids. CDR1 is SGHAT and CDR2 is FQNNGV in the germline V gene. The CDR3 loop is CASSLVSSIANTGELFF. The CDR3, as DNA: TGTGCCAGCAGCTTAGTCTCGTCGATCGCGAACACCGGGGAGCTGTTTTTT.

The chain has TRBV7-2 and TRBJ2-3; 7 positions match TRBD1. V gave up 1 base and J gave up 0 bases; unmatched junction bases: 4. Germline V gene sequence: CDR1 SGHTA, CDR2 FQGNSA. The CDR3 is 16 amino acids. This CDR3 is CASSLGGQASTDTQYF. As DNA, the CDR3 is TGTGCCAGCAGCTTAGGTGGACAGGCTAGCACAGATACGCAGTATTTT.

V usage is TRBV30 and J usage is TRBJ1-1; TRBD1 matches 8 bases. The J segment lost 1 base and the V segment lost 5 bases, leaving 9 bases of the junction unmatched. The V gene's germline CDR1 is GTSNPN and CDR2 SVGIG (reference sequence). This CDR3 has 15 amino acids. CDR3 in DNA: TGTGCCTGGGAATACAGGGGGTCCCAGAACACTGAAGCTTTCTTT. Translation: CAWEYRGSQNTEAFF.

V and J are TRBV19 and TRBJ2-7; 10 bases are a match to TRBD2. This CDR3 comprises 15 residues. Looked up from germline, CDR1 is LNHDA and CDR2 is SQIVND (reference sequence). The V gene end was trimmed by 7 bases and the J gene end by 0 bases; junction bases not matched to a gene: 6. The CDR3 DNA reads TGTGCCAGTACCGCACTAGCGGGGAGCTCCTACGAGCAGTACTTC. Translating it yields CASTALAGSSYEQYF.

The rearrangement uses TRBV10-3 and TRBJ1-5, with D tentatively TRBD1 (5 bases). Trimming shortened V by 10 bases and J by 5 bases, and 15 bases separated the two germline ends. The length of the CDR3 is 13 residues. Germline lookup yields CDR1 ENHRY and CDR2 SYGVKD. In nucleotides, the CDR3 is TGTGCCACCGGAGGACGGGACGATCAGCCCCAGCATTTT. This sequence encodes CATGGRDDQPQHF.

The chain links TRBV6-4 to TRBJ2-2; 9 bases line up with TRBD2. V lost 0 bases to trimming and J lost 6 bases; unmatched junction nucleotides: 2. Germline CDR1 MRHNA, CDR2 SNTAGT. The CDR3 has 15 residues. CDR3 bases: TGTGCCAGCAGTGACTCAATAGCGGGAGCCGGGGAGCTGTTTTTT. It codes for CASSDSIAGAGELFF.

DNA for the CDR3: TGCAGTGCCCGGACAGCCTATGGCTACACCTTC. Translating it yields CSARTAYGYTF. This sequence joins TRBV20-1 and TRBJ1-2; tentative D call: TRBD1 (6 bases). This CDR3 spans 11 amino acids. The V gene's germline CDR1 is DFQATT and CDR2 SNEGSKA (reference sequence). Trimming took off 6 bases at V and 4 bases at J, with 9 bases between the two ends.

The rearrangement links TRBV14 to TRBJ2-5; a possible D gene is TRBD2 (7 bases). The CDR3 sequence is 14 residues long. Trimming took 8 bases from V and 7 from J, leaving 20 bases between them. Germline CDR1 reads SGHDN; CDR2 reads FVKESK. CDR3 in DNA: TGTGCCAGCCACCCCCGGGGGGCTCGCGGGACCCAGTACTTC. Its protein is CASHPRGARGTQYF.

The V gene is TRBV9, the J gene TRBJ1-1; TRBD1 agrees at 9 bases. The CDR3 has 12 amino acids. The germline V gene has CDR1 SGDLS and CDR2 YYNGEE. The trim removed 3 bases at V and 11 bases at J, leaving 5 bases unmatched. CDR3 amino acids: CASSEQGAQAFF. The CDR3 DNA sequence: TGTGCCAGCAGCGAACAGGGGGCGCAGGCTTTCTTT.

V and J are TRBV25-1 and TRBJ1-1; tentatively, D is TRBD1 (6 bases). The CDR3 totals 14 residues. With 1 base removed from V and 5 bases from J, the gap between germline ends came to 11 bases. Germline V gives CDR1 MGHDK, CDR2 SYGVNS. The CDR3 nucleotides are TGTGCCAGCAGTGAATTTGAGGGGGTAACTGAAGCTTTCTTT. This gives the protein CASSEFEGVTEAFF.

The rearrangement joins TRBV27 to TRBJ1-1; D is undetermined. This CDR3 has 13 amino acids. The germline CDR1 and CDR2 sequences are MNHEY and SMNVEV (reference sequence). V was cut by 5 bases and J by 5 bases, with 12 bases left in between. The CDR3, as DNA: TGTGCCAGCAGTCCCCCCGGGTGGACTGAAGCTTTCTTT. Residues: CASSPPGWTEAFF.

The chain is built from TRBV19 and TRBJ2-1, with D perhaps matching TRBD1 (5 bases). The CDR3 sequence is 15 residues long. Per the germline V gene, CDR1 is LNHDA and CDR2 is SQIVND (reference sequence). Trimming pared 6 bases from V and 1 base from J, leaving 13 bases between. CDR3 in DNA: TGTGCCAGTAGGGACACTGGGGCTTCCTACAATGAGCAGTTCTTC. It is translated as CASRDTGASYNEQFF.

The J gene is TRBJ2-7, the V gene TRBV5-1, with TRBD2 identical over 12 bases. Germline lookup yields CDR1 SGHRS and CDR2 YFSETQ. The CDR3 consists of 14 residues. The V and J ends lost 6 bases and 4 bases, in that order; junction bases with no gene match: 5. CDR3 bases: TGCGCCAGCACTTCGACTAGCGGGAGTTACGAGCAGTACTTC. Residues: CASTSTSGSYEQYF.

This sequence joins TRBV19 and TRBJ2-3, with D possibly matching TRBD1 (5 bases). CDR1 and CDR2 from the germline V gene are LNHDA and SQIVND (reference sequence). The CDR3 runs to 14 residues. V was cut by 6 bases and J by 1 base, with 11 bases left in between. For the CDR3, the DNA is TGTGCCAGTAGGAAGACAGAGCGCACAGATACGCAGTATTTT. This sequence encodes CASRKTERTDTQYF.

This chain's CDR3 is CASSPVRANYGYTF. DNA for the CDR3: TGTGCCAGCTCACCAGTGAGGGCTAACTATGGCTACACCTTC. The chain uses TRBV18 and TRBJ1-2; D ambiguous. The CDR3 loop spans 14 amino acids. V lost 2 bases to trimming and J lost 0 bases, with 7 bases between them. CDR1 and CDR2 from the germline V gene are KGHSH and LQKENI. Together with reference TRBV18 and TRBJ1-2, the CDR3 gives the full variable domain: NAGVMQNPRHLVRRRGQEARLRCSPMKGHSHVYWYRQLPEEGLKFMVYLQKENIIDESGMPKERFSAEFPKEGPSILRIQQVVRGDSAAYFCASSPVRANYGYTFGSGTRLTVV.

The chain has TRBV18 and TRBJ2-1; perhaps TRBD2 as D (5 bases). The CDR3 is 16 amino acids. V lost 2 bases and J lost 5, with 16 bases in between. Germline CDR1 and CDR2: KGHSH and LQKENI. The CDR3 DNA reads TGTGCCAGCTCACCAGGGGAAGCGGCAACTAACAATGAGCAGTTCTTC. Translated: CASSPGEAATNNEQFF.

The chain links TRBV27 to TRBJ2-7; D gene unclear. The CDR3 is made up of 14 amino acids. In germline, CDR1 is MNHEY, CDR2 SMNVEV (reference sequence). V lost 5 bases and J lost 5, with 16 bases in between. Here the CDR3 reads CASSDLQFSNEQYF. CDR3 in DNA: TGTGCCAGCAGTGACCTCCAATTTTCCAACGAGCAGTACTTC.

This chain links TRBV7-9 with TRBJ2-7, with 10 bases fitting TRBD2. Unmatched junction bases numbered 5, after V lost 5 bases and J lost 7 bases. The CDR3 runs to 13 residues. The V gene's germline CDR1 is SEHNR and CDR2 FQNEAQ (reference sequence). In nucleotides, the CDR3 is TGTGCCAGCAGCCTCGGGGGACTAGCGGAGCAGTACTTC. Protein product: CASSLGGLAEQYF.